This T cell receptor beta chain was found in a study of control samples from healthy donors and cancer patients. Repertoires were generated with immunoSEQ multiplex PCR, while TCRdb's copy carries only in-frame clones and drops some. The sample has fewer than 200,000 clones, around 90% seen once. The sequence came from a woman under 40 in good health. Sequenced material: blood.

In DNA, the CDR3 is TGTGCAATCCCCCACTCAGTGAAGGGTAATCAGCCCCAGCATTTT. It is translated as CAIPHSVKGNQPQHF. V and J are TRBV6-4 and TRBJ1-5; D gene uncertain. From germline, CDR1 is MRHNA and CDR2 SNTAGT. The CDR3 length is 15 residues.